The clone carrying this T cell receptor beta chain was found a few times. Its antigen remains unknown. Looked up from germline, CDR1 is SGHDT and CDR2 is YYEEEE. After removal of 4 bases from V and 4 bases from J, the junction contained 5 bases not matched to a gene. The length of the CDR3 is 15 residues. This entry is derived from a study of T-cell memory formation after mild COVID-19. Overall study: Clusters were largely donor specific.

TCRdb independently ran MiXCR on the 5' RACE reads; one entry per CDR3 protein. The table lists under 300,000 distinct CDR3 sequences, about a sixth of them singletons, with approximately 3.6% in the top ten. Regarding the study as a whole: In pre-infection memory, a portion of responding clones appeared, which suggested that cross-reactive memory joined. Day 15 to 85 contractors were CD4/CD8 balanced; later expanders leaned CD4+.

The receptor's source is a man aged 18 to 29 who had mild COVID-19 (a few samples of this study predate the infection). Cell type and time point are not known. This sequence joins TRBV5-6 and TRBJ2-2, with 9 bases identical to TRBD1. Sequencing used PBMCs or a T cell subset sorted from them (not recorded which). The CDR3, as DNA: TGTGCCAGCAGCACAGGGGGCTATTTCACCGGGGAGCTGTTTTTT. Amino acids: CASSTGGYFTGELFF. Full variable domain (outside the CDR3, taken from reference TRBV5-6 and TRBJ2-2): DAGVTQSPTHLIKTRGQQVTLRCSPKSGHDTVSWYQQALGQGPQFIFQYYEEEERQRGNFPDRFSGHQFPNYSSELNVNALLLGDSALYLCASSTGGYFTGELFFGEGSRLTVL.